The TCR beta chain under discussion was sequenced for a study of post-analysis software for immune sequencing data. About the study: Clinical courses comprised relapsing-remitting, secondary progressive and progressive-relapsing multiple sclerosis.

About this clonotype: The target antigen is unknown.

Built from TCR beta cDNA, the libraries had unique molecular identifiers in them. There were 1 to 10 million T cells, and about 540,000 cDNA molecules came from them. TCRdb fed the PCR reads into MiXCR, producing one record per CDR3 protein. The sample contains 750,000 to 900,000 distinct CDR3 sequences, under 60% of which appear only once. V was trimmed by 0 bases and J by 6 bases, leaving 11 bases between them. The CDR3 runs 13 residues. Germline V gene lookup returns CDR1 GTSNPN and CDR2 SVGIG (reference sequence). The study's findings and limits: Clustering by F measure revealed strong co-clustering among samples prepared together in one batch. Relative to controls, patients had several TRBV segments at higher frequency, with TRBV5-6, TRBV5-1 and TRBV20-1 among these. Controls had significantly higher normalized Chao1 diversity than multiple sclerosis patients.

The sequencing sample was made of blood. This clonotype was sampled from a girl aged 5-17 years with multiple sclerosis. The chain has TRBV30 and TRBJ1-2; no clear D gene. CDR3 nucleotide sequence: TGTGCCTGGAGTGTGGCTGGGGTGGATGGCTACACCTTC. Its protein product is CAWSVAGVDGYTF.